The present T cell receptor (beta chain) was sequenced within a study of blood T cell repertoires in COVID-19. For the study at large: The origin of the acute and convalescent COVID-19 samples was the United States, Italy and Spain. T cells, B-cell-depleted T cells, or PBMCs supplied cDNA or gDNA.

From germline, CDR1 is ENHRY and CDR2 SYGVKD. The V gene lost 9 bases and the J gene lost 3 bases, with 14 bases spanning the gap. This CDR3 region has 14 residues. How the authors handled the data: Estimates of nucleated cell counts were drawn from the amplification of reference gene primers. The repertoire was sequenced with immunoSEQ multiplex PCR; TCRdb's copy has only in-frame clones and lacks some. V and J calls and clone size are copied from that table; D and trimming were computed from the DNA. The sample comprises roughly 140,000 clones, around 80% of which are singletons, and about 5% rests with the top ten.

The sequencing input was peripheral blood. This clonotype originated in a woman in her 50s with acute or convalescent COVID-19. This chain connects TRBV10-3 to TRBJ2-2; TRBD1 might be the D (6 bases). The CDR3 DNA sequence: TGTGCCATAAAACAGGGTAGAGACACCGGGGAGCTGTTTTTT. As protein: CAIKQGRDTGELFF.